This TCR beta chain was sequenced during a study of blood T cell repertoires in COVID-19. Across the study: There were acute and convalescent COVID-19 samples, and they came from the United States, Italy and Spain. From T cells, B-cell-depleted T cells, or PBMCs came the material, which was cDNA or gDNA.

Profiled with immunoSEQ multiplex PCR; TCRdb holds only in-frame clones, not every one. Here the sample spans about 250,000 clones, around 89% being singletons. CDR3 length: 17 residues. CDR1 and CDR2 (germline): SGHNT, YYREEE (reference sequence). The V gene end was trimmed by 1 base and the J gene end by 5 bases; junction bases not matched to a gene: 8. J is TRBJ2-1 and V is TRBV5-4; the match to TRBD2 covers 11 bases. Material: peripheral blood. This sequence originates from a young man with acute or convalescent COVID-19. CDR3 in DNA: TGTGCCAGCAGCTTGACGAAACTAGCGGGGGCAGACAATGAGCAGTTCTTC. Translation gives CASSLTKLAGADNEQFF.